The 28 T cell receptor beta chains presented below share a single source sample, sequenced in a study of T cell repertoires in cytomegalovirus infection. TCRdb re-called the reads through MiXCR, storing one row per CDR3 protein. Altogether about 220,000 distinct CDR3 sequences are present, roughly two fifths being singletons, with the ten largest covering 55% to 70%. No antigen has been assigned to these receptors. The material was CD8+ T cells from cultured PBMCs, obtained from culture after CMV antigen stimulation. These receptors originate from a human donor in good health (CMV status not recorded). Some clones in this sample may be carry-over from other donors' samples.

The CDR3 coding sequence is TGTGCCAGCAGTTATTCATGGAGGGACTCCTACGAGCAGTACTTC. Its translation is CASSYSWRDSYEQYF. The chain joins TRBV6-9 to TRBJ2-7, with TRBD2 as a possible D gene (6 bases). From germline, CDR1 is MNHGY and CDR2 SVAAGI. V was clipped by 0 bases and J by 0 bases, with 9 bases between them. This CDR3 is built from 15 residues.

A remark on this clonotype: The junction and the germline gene differ at one end; a read error may be behind it. The V and J genes are TRBV7-6 and TRBJ2-1; 10 bases are shared with TRBD2. The CDR3 loop spans 15 amino acids. Per germline, CDR1 SGHVS and CDR2 FNYEAQ. CDR3 nucleotide sequence: TGTGCTAGCAGCTTAGACCTAGCGGGAGACAGGGAGCAGTTCTTC. It specifies CASSLDLAGDREQFF.

This chain links TRBV9 with TRBJ2-1; either TRBD1 or TRBD2 may fit D (5 bases each). This CDR3 contains 14 residues. V was shortened by 0 bases and J by 9 bases, with 13 bases between the two germline ends. Germline CDR1 and CDR2: SGDLS and YYNGEE. The CDR3 loop is CASSVGAGTSEQFF. CDR3 nucleotides: TGTGCCAGCAGCGTAGGCGCCGGGACGAGTGAGCAGTTCTTC.

The V gene is TRBV5-1, the J gene TRBJ1-1; weak D call: TRBD1 (6 bases). CDR1 SGHRS and CDR2 YFSETQ come from the germline V gene. V was cut by 4 bases and J by 2 bases, with 15 bases left in between. CDR3 length: 15 amino acids. The CDR3 DNA follows: TGCGCCAGCAGCCCGTCCGGGGGCGTAAACACTGAAGCTTTCTTT. It codes for CASSPSGGVNTEAFF. The complete variable domain, with remaining parts taken from reference TRBV5-1 and TRBJ1-1, reads KAGVTQTPRYLIKTRGQQVTLSCSPISGHRSVSWYQQTPGQGLQFLFEYFSETQRNKGNFPGRFSGRQFSNSRSEMNVSTLELGDSALYLCASSPSGGVNTEAFFGQGTRLTVV.

This clonotype has just a few counts. J is TRBJ2-1 and V is TRBV27; 9 nucleotides match TRBD2. Germline V gives CDR1 MNHEY, CDR2 SMNVEV (reference sequence). With V trimmed by 7 bases and J by 9 bases, 7 bases remained unmatched. There are 13 residues in the CDR3. The CDR3 DNA sequence: TGTGCCAGCACTTTTAGCGGGAGAGGTGAGCAGTTCTTC. Its translation is CASTFSGRGEQFF.

In nucleotides, the CDR3 is TGTGCCAGCACCCTGGGGTCCCTCACAGATACGCAGTATTTT. It codes for CASTLGSLTDTQYF. The chain links TRBV28 to TRBJ2-3; D is unclear. V was cut by 7 bases and J by 2 bases, with 13 bases left in between. The CDR3 covers 14 residues. The germline V gene has CDR1 MDHEN and CDR2 SYDVKM.

This clonotype was observed a few times. This chain links TRBV7-6 with TRBJ2-7; tentatively, D is TRBD1 or TRBD2 (5 bases each). CDR1 and CDR2 (germline): SGHVS, FNYEAQ. The CDR3 sequence is 16 residues long. The germline V and J ends were trimmed by 2 bases and 2 bases, with 16 bases remaining between them. CDR3 coding DNA: TGTGCCAGCAGCTTACGGGACGCCCAGCAAACCTACGAGCAGTACTTC. Its protein product is CASSLRDAQQTYEQYF.

The table lists this clonotype with a few counts. This chain connects TRBV7-4 to TRBJ2-7, with 13 nucleotides matching TRBD2. The CDR3 runs 16 residues. Trimming cost V 5 bases and J 2 bases; bases outside gene matches: 6. Germline V gene lookup returns CDR1 SGHVT and CDR2 SQSDAQ. CDR3 sequence reads: CASSSWGLAGTYEQYF. CDR3 bases: TGTGCCAGCAGCAGCTGGGGACTAGCGGGAACCTACGAGCAGTACTTC.

This clonotype showed up just a few times. The CDR3: CASSSRDRGHTGELFF. The CDR3 DNA reads TGTGCCAGCAGCAGCCGGGACAGGGGGCATACCGGGGAGCTGTTTTTT. The rearrangement links TRBV7-8 to TRBJ2-2; TRBD1 agrees at 12 bases. CDR1 SGHVS and CDR2 FQNEAQ come from the germline V gene. The CDR3 runs 16 residues. V gave up 5 bases and J gave up 5 bases; unmatched junction bases: 6.

The V call is TRBV7-8, the J call TRBJ1-5; D is uncertain. The germline V gene has CDR1 SGHVS and CDR2 FQNEAQ. The CDR3 is 16 amino acids. V was pared by 1 base and J by 2 bases, with 12 bases between. Here the CDR3 reads CASSLDPRMRNQPQHF. Here the CDR3 DNA reads TGTGCCAGCAGCTTAGACCCGAGGATGCGCAATCAGCCCCAGCATTTT.

In this sample, this clonotype turned up a few times. The V gene is TRBV7-9, the J gene TRBJ1-2; 8 bases align to TRBD1. This CDR3 is 13 amino acids long. V dropped 6 bases and J dropped 7; count of bases not matched to a gene: 7. Germline CDR1 reads SEHNR; CDR2 reads FQNEAQ (reference sequence). CDR3 sequence reads: CASSFDRGTGYTF. As DNA, the CDR3 is TGTGCCAGCAGTTTTGACAGGGGAACTGGCTACACCTTC. Using reference TRBV7-9 and TRBJ1-2 for the parts outside the CDR3, the full variable domain is DTGVSQNPRHKITKRGQNVTFRCDPISEHNRLYWYRQTLGQGPEFLTYFQNEAQLEKSRLLSDRFSAERPKGSFSTLEIQRTEQGDSAMYLCASSFDRGTGYTFGSGTRLTVV.

The chain couples TRBV6-1 to TRBJ2-7; D is ambiguous. CDR1 is MNHNS and CDR2 is SASEGT in the germline V gene. Between the trimmed V and J ends, which lost 5 bases and 3 bases, there was a span of 11 bases. CDR3 length: 13 amino acids. DNA of the CDR3: TGTGCCAGCAGTTATGGGAATATCTACGAGCAGTACTTC. Its translation is CASSYGNIYEQYF.

This clonotype was counted many times. The gene calls are TRBV10-3 and TRBJ2-3; D is unresolved. Germline V gives CDR1 ENHRY, CDR2 SYGVKD. The CDR3 is 15 residues long. V shed 5 bases and J shed 2 bases, with 14 bases lying between them. CDR3 sequence reads: CAISLLSPVTDTQYF. For the CDR3, the DNA is TGTGCCATCAGTCTCCTTAGCCCGGTCACAGATACGCAGTATTTT.

This clonotype was found a few times. J is TRBJ2-1 and V is TRBV28; 9 bases are a match to TRBD2. CDR1 is MDHEN, CDR2 SYDVKM, per germline. The CDR3 sequence is 18 residues long. V lost 6 bases to trimming and J lost 9 bases; unmatched junction nucleotides: 21. The CDR3 nucleotides read TGTGCCAGCAGACCGGATCCTTGGTGGCGGGAGGGCCGGGGTGAGCAGTTCTTC. It is translated as CASRPDPWWREGRGEQFF. The variable domain in full, with the rest retrieved from reference TRBV28 and TRBJ2-1, is DVKVTQSSRYLVKRTGEKVFLECVQDMDHENMFWYRQDPGLGLRLIYFSYDVKMKEKGDIPEGYSVSREKKERFSLILESASTNQTSMYLCASRPDPWWREGRGEQFFGPGTRLTVL.

The genes are TRBV6-6 and TRBJ2-5; weak D call: TRBD1 (6 bases). This CDR3 comprises 17 residues. Germline-derived CDR1 and CDR2 are MNHNY and SVGAGI (reference sequence). V was shortened by 5 bases and J by 5 bases, with 24 bases between the two germline ends. The CDR3 region is CASSPPGAVVLVETQYF. CDR3 coding DNA: TGTGCCAGCAGTCCCCCAGGGGCTGTGGTTCTCGTGGAGACCCAGTACTTC.

There are a few counts of this clonotype. This chain joins TRBV7-2 and TRBJ1-2; D is possibly TRBD1 (6 bases). The CDR3 spans 12 residues. CDR1 and CDR2 (germline): SGHTA, FQGNSA. The V end lost 5 bases, the J end lost 4 bases, and 8 bases lay between the germline ends. CDR3 nucleotide sequence: TGTGCCAGCAGCCCGACAGGCTATGGCTACACCTTC. This sequence encodes CASSPTGYGYTF.

This clonotype appeared many times. DNA for the CDR3: TGCAGTGCTAGTAGGGCGGGGGGGAGCAATCAGCCCCAGCATTTT. Amino acid sequence: CSASRAGGSNQPQHF. The rearrangement uses TRBV20-1 and TRBJ1-5; D is perhaps TRBD1 (5 bases). CDR1 DFQATT and CDR2 SNEGSKA come from the germline V gene (reference sequence). The CDR3 covers 15 residues. Trimming took off 3 bases at V and 1 base at J, with 13 bases between the two ends.

V is TRBV12-3 or TRBV12-4 and J is TRBJ1-2, with a tentative D call TRBD1 (6 bases). V was pared by 7 bases and J by 3 bases, with 9 bases between. This CDR3 region has 12 residues. CDR3 DNA sequence: TGTGCCAGCATTGGGACATACTATGGCTACACCTTC. This translates into CASIGTYYGYTF.

The rearrangement joins TRBV7-9 to TRBJ1-4; D remains ambiguous. CDR3 size: 14 residues. The germline V gene encodes CDR1 SEHNR and CDR2 FQNEAQ (reference sequence). The germline V and J ends were trimmed by 5 bases and 8 bases, with 15 bases remaining between them. CDR3 coding DNA: TGTGCCAGCAGCCTGGTTGGGGTTTACGAAAAACTGTTTTTT. Its translation is CASSLVGVYEKLFF.

CDR3 residues: CASSPPGNNYGYTF. The DNA of the CDR3 is TGTGCCAGCTCACCACCGGGGAATAACTATGGCTACACCTTC. The chain joins TRBV18 to TRBJ1-2, with D uncertain. Germline CDR1 is KGHSH and CDR2 is LQKENI. The V end lost 0 bases, the J end lost 1 base, and 6 bases lay between the germline ends. CDR3 length: 14 amino acids.

This chain connects TRBV7-1 to TRBJ2-7, with a possible D match to TRBD1 (5 bases). TRBV7-1 counts as an open reading frame of uncertain function. The CDR3 has 13 amino acids. Trimming took off 5 bases at V and 8 bases at J, with 16 bases between the two ends. The CDR3 DNA sequence: TGTGCCAGCAGCCCGGCCGCAGGGTCGCAGCAGTACTTC. Translating gives CASSPAAGSQQYF.

The rearrangement joins TRBV12-3 or TRBV12-4 to TRBJ1-2; 7 bases are shared with TRBD1. The CDR3 loop spans 13 amino acids. The V and J ends lost 5 bases and 6 bases, in that order; junction bases with no gene match: 6. The CDR3 spells CASSPGTENGYTF. The CDR3, as DNA: TGTGCCAGCAGTCCCGGGACAGAGAATGGCTACACCTTC.

This clonotype occurred a few times. The gene calls are TRBV6-1 and TRBJ2-1; no definite D call. This CDR3 comprises 14 residues. Trimming pared 6 bases from V and 6 bases from J, leaving 15 bases between. Per germline, CDR1 MNHNS and CDR2 SASEGT. The CDR3, as DNA: TGTGCCAGCAGCCTGGTCCAAGCCGGCAATGAGCAGTTCTTC. Translated: CASSLVQAGNEQFF.

The chain employs TRBV28 and TRBJ2-5; D remains unclear. CDR3 length: 16 amino acids. V shed 2 bases and J shed 5 bases, with 18 bases lying between them. Germline assignment: CDR1 MDHEN and CDR2 SYDVKM. The CDR3 sequence is CASSLLPQSDHETQYF. The CDR3 DNA is TGTGCCAGCAGTTTACTTCCACAGAGCGATCACGAGACCCAGTACTTC.

DNA for the CDR3: TGTGCCAGCAGCAGTAATACGGGACAGGGGTCCTACGAGCAGTACTTC. This encodes CASSSNTGQGSYEQYF. The J gene is TRBJ2-7, the V gene TRBV7-6, with TRBD1 matching over 10 bases. The V gene end was trimmed by 5 bases and the J gene end by 1 base; junction bases not matched to a gene: 8. The CDR3 runs 16 residues. CDR1 is SGHVS, CDR2 FNYEAQ, per germline.

This clonotype was seen once. V and J are TRBV7-4 and TRBJ1-5; D gene unclear. Germline V lookup: CDR1 SGHVT, CDR2 SQSDAQ. The CDR3 runs to 14 residues. V was shortened by 6 bases and J by 0 bases, with 9 bases between the two germline ends. CDR3: CASSISYSNQPQHF. CDR3 sequence (DNA): TGTGCCAGCAGTATCTCGTATAGCAATCAGCCCCAGCATTTT. Together with reference TRBV7-4 and TRBJ1-5, the CDR3 gives the full variable domain: GAGVSQSPRYKVAKRGRDVALRCDSISGHVTLYWYRQTLGQGSEVLTYSQSDAQRDKSGRPSGRFSAERPERSVSTLKIQRTEQGDSAVYLCASSISYSNQPQHFGDGTRLSIL.

This clonotype was observed a handful of times. The chain links TRBV11-3 to TRBJ2-1; no firm D call. V shed 2 bases and J shed 1 base, with 6 bases lying between them. Germline V gene lookup returns CDR1 SGHNT and CDR2 YENEEA. The CDR3 consists of 14 residues. For the CDR3, the DNA is TGTGCCAGCAGCTTAAAGGGTTCCTACAATGAGCAGTTCTTC. It specifies CASSLKGSYNEQFF.

The chain couples TRBV4-2 to TRBJ1-1; D not resolved. V was shortened by 7 bases and J by 0 bases, with 12 bases between the two germline ends. Germline V CDR1 and CDR2: LGHNA, YNFKEQ. The CDR3 sequence is 14 residues long. This CDR3 reads CASNTAPMNTEAFF. For the CDR3, the DNA is TGTGCCAGCAACACGGCACCTATGAACACTGAAGCTTTCTTT.